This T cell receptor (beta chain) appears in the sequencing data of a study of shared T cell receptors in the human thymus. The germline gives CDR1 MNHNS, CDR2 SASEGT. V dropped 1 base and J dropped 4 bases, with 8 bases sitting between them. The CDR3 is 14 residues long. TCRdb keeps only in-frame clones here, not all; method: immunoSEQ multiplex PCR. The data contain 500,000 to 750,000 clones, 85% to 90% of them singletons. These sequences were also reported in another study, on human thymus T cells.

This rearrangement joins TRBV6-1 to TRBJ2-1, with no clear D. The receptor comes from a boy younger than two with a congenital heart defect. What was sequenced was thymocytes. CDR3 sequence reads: CASSEDTEYNEQFF. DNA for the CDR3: TGTGCCAGCAGTGAAGATACCGAGTACAATGAGCAGTTCTTC.